This TCR beta chain was recovered during a study of vaccination and CD4 T cells after COVID-19. About the research overall: Six males and four females, two of them Hispanic, were enrolled as convalescents.

Regarding treatment: roughly ten-day PBMC culture with coronavirus spike peptide pools or control peptides (ViraFEST assay). Following a culture period (10 days), negative selection was used to isolate CD4+ T cells. The V and J ends lost 0 bases and 1 base, in that order; junction bases with no gene match: 6. This CDR3 spans 17 amino acids. From germline, CDR1 is MNHEY and CDR2 SVGAGI. The Oncomine TCR Beta short-read assay was what sequenced the DNA obtained from cultured CD4+ T cells. It was from cultured CD4+ T cells that genomic DNA was extracted. Each CDR3 protein is one row after TCRdb ran MiXCR on the PCR reads. The data show around 19,000 distinct CDR3 sequences, 50% to 65% seen once. Note on this clonotype: Its target is unknown.

The chain combines TRBV6-5 with TRBJ2-7; 10 nucleotides line up with TRBD1. The clonotype was recovered from a human donor who had recovered from COVID-19. The source material was CD4+ T cells from blood, cultured in vitro. The CDR3, as DNA: TGTGCCAGCAGTTACTCGATGGGACAGGGGACATCCTACGAGCAGTACTTC. Translation gives CASSYSMGQGTSYEQYF.